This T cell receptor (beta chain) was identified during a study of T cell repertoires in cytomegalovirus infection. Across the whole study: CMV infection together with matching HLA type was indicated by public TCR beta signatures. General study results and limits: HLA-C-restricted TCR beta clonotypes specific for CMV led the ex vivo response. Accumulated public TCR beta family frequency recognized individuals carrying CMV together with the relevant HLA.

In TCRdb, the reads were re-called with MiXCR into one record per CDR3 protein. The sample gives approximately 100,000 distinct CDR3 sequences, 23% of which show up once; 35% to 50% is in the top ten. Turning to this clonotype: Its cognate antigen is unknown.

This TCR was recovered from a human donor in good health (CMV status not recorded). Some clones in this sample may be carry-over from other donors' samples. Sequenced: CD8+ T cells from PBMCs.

The CDR3 is CSAQGRTDPYEQYF. The CDR3 DNA follows: TGCAGCGCCCAAGGCCGGACGGACCCCTACGAGCAGTACTTC. The chain has TRBV29-1 and TRBJ2-7; D unresolved. This CDR3 region has 14 residues. Looked up from germline, CDR1 is SQVTM and CDR2 is ANQGSEA. The V and J ends lost 7 bases and 2 bases respectively, with 18 bases between them.